This paragraph covers one TCR beta chain sequence. The antigen remains undetermined. The data were taken from a study of T cells in tuberculosis. Across the study: A South African cohort included IGRA-negative adolescents, latently infected IGRA-positive adolescents and adults with active tuberculosis. The study's findings and limits: Active tuberculosis patients had shorter CDR3-alpha; the beta difference was nonsignificant.

The data were produced by immunoSEQ multiplex PCR, yet TCRdb's version contains in-frame clones alone and is incomplete. The sample lists around 30,000 clones, 80% to 95% occurring once. V was trimmed by 5 bases and J by 1 base, leaving 15 bases between them. CDR1 is MDHEN and CDR2 is SYDVKM in the germline V gene. This CDR3 contains 15 residues. The specimen sequenced was PBMCs. This sequence originates from a donor between 10 and 35 years old with latent tuberculosis or without tuberculosis infection. V and J are TRBV28 and TRBJ2-7, with D tentatively TRBD1 (6 bases). Written as DNA, the CDR3 is TGTGCCAGCAGTCGCCCGGGACAACGGTCCTACGAGCAGTACTTC. It specifies CASSRPGQRSYEQYF. Full variable domain (remainder filled in from reference TRBV28 and TRBJ2-7): DVKVTQSSRYLVKRTGEKVFLECVQDMDHENMFWYRQDPGLGLRLIYFSYDVKMKEKGDIPEGYSVSREKKERFSLILESASTNQTSMYLCASSRPGQRSYEQYFGPGTRLTVT.